These T cell receptor beta chains were read from a single sample in a study of blood T cell repertoires in COVID-19. Produced via immunoSEQ multiplex PCR; TCRdb's table is partial and in-frame only. The sample holds around 220,000 clones, 70% to 85% seen once. The sequencing sample was made of peripheral blood. The receptors were sampled from a woman aged 40 to 50 with active or convalescent COVID-19. CDR3s include the opening cysteine and the closing phenylalanine or tryptophan. A D gene is named only where the DNA matches it firmly. For some rows the clone size is stated as once, few or many, or as a class when expanded; others skip it.

V	length	D	size	J	CDR3	DNA
TRBV12-3/TRBV12-4	13	.	.	TRBJ2-5	CASSLALKETQYF	TGTGCCAGCAGTTTAGCCCTAAAAGAGACCCAGTACTTC
TRBV7-7	13	.	.	TRBJ2-5	CASSPGGQETQYF	TGTGCCAGCAGCCCTGGAGGGCAAGAGACCCAGTACTTC
TRBV10-1	17	TRBD1	once	TRBJ1-1	CACKQTGTGGPNTEAFF	TGCGCCTGCAAACAGACCGGGACAGGGGGCCCGAACACTGAAGCTTTCTTT
TRBV6-5	14	.	.	TRBJ2-1	CASSTQGSYNEQFF	TGTGCCAGCAGCACACAGGGATCCTACAATGAGCAGTTCTTC
TRBV10-3	14	.	.	TRBJ1-1	CATWTGTQNTEAFF	TGTGCCACTTGGACCGGGACACAGAACACTGAAGCTTTCTTT
TRBV14	17	TRBD1	.	TRBJ1-2	CASSQGTGYLQGYGYTF	TGTGCCAGCAGCCAAGGGACAGGGTACTTACAAGGCTATGGCTACACCTTC
TRBV28	12	.	.	TRBJ1-2	CASSQGRRGTTF	TGTGCCAGCAGCCAAGGAAGGCGGGGGACCACCTTC
TRBV18	13	TRBD1	.	TRBJ2-7	CASSPGTGNEQYF	TGTGCCAGCTCACCAGGGACAGGGAACGAGCAGTACTTC
TRBV10-3	15	.	.	TRBJ1-5	CAISERGGRNQPQHF	TGTGCCATCAGTGAGAGAGGGGGACGGAATCAGCCCCAGCATTTT
TRBV10-3	14	.	.	TRBJ2-1	CATRGTLVGGEQFF	TGTGCCACGAGGGGGACACTGGTAGGCGGTGAGCAGTTCTTC
TRBV15	13	.	.	TRBJ1-6	CATSSLLYSPLHF	TGTGCCACCAGCAGCCTCCTCTATTCACCCCTCCACTTT
TRBV2	13	.	many	TRBJ2-5	CASSVGRGETQYF	TGTGCCAGCAGTGTCGGCAGAGGGGAGACCCAGTACTTC
TRBV24-1	14	.	.	TRBJ2-3	CATRTNSQADTQYF	TGTGCCACCAGAACAAACTCCCAGGCAGATACGCAGTATTTT
TRBV4-1	17	.	.	TRBJ2-1	CASSHPSGRGTYNEQFF	TGCGCCAGCAGCCATCCTTCTGGGCGGGGGACATACAATGAGCAGTTCTTC